This T cell receptor beta chain was sequenced in a study of OX40 agonist ivuxolimab in advanced cancers. General study points: Partial responders dosed at 0.1-3.0 mg/kg displayed clonal expansion ranking among the lowest.

CDR3 size: 15 residues. Germline V lookup: CDR1 MDHEN, CDR2 SYDVKM. V shed 6 bases and J 0 bases; nucleotides not matched to a gene: 5. Generated by immunoSEQ multiplex PCR, the TCRdb table keeps only in-frame clones and is missing some. The sample records 65,000 to 70,000 clones, 80% to 85% being singletons. Concerning this clone itself: The antigen is undetermined.

The material sequenced was CD4+ or CD8+ T cells sorted from blood, taken in a trial of the OX40 agonist ivuxolimab. The chain recombines TRBV28 with TRBJ2-1, with TRBD1 matching over 7 bases. This TCR was recovered from an adult with an advanced solid tumor such as melanoma, head and neck, liver or kidney cancer. The CDR3 reads CASRPDRVSYNEQFF. DNA of the CDR3: TGTGCCAGCAGGCCCGACAGGGTCTCCTACAATGAGCAGTTCTTC.